This section outlines one T cell receptor beta chain sequence together with its context. What it binds is unknown. The data were taken from a study of T cells expressing NK-cell markers. About the study: The TCR beta repertoires originated in sorted CD3+CD56+NKG2C+, CD3+CD56+NKG2C- and CD3+CD56-NKG2C+ T cells. Just one sequenced donor of eight was HCMV-seronegative, while seven were seropositive.

This CDR3 has 13 residues. TCRdb processed the 5' RACE reads again and assigns one entry to each CDR3 protein, with no DNA. Seen in this sample are 250,000 or so distinct CDR3 sequences; the ten most common clones hold roughly 4.2%. Study results and caveats: Top CD8+ clonotypes included the dominant CD3+CD56+NKG2C+ clonotypes in a handful of donors.

The genes are TRBV12-3 or TRBV12-4 and TRBJ1-2; TCRdb returns TRBD1, unconfirmable since there is no DNA. The source material was blood T cells: a sorted CD56 or NKG2C T cell subset, CD4+ or CD8+ T cells, or bulk PBMC T cells (not recorded which). This sequence originates from a woman aged 18 to 75 in good health. The CDR3 reads CASSSRDSKGYTF.